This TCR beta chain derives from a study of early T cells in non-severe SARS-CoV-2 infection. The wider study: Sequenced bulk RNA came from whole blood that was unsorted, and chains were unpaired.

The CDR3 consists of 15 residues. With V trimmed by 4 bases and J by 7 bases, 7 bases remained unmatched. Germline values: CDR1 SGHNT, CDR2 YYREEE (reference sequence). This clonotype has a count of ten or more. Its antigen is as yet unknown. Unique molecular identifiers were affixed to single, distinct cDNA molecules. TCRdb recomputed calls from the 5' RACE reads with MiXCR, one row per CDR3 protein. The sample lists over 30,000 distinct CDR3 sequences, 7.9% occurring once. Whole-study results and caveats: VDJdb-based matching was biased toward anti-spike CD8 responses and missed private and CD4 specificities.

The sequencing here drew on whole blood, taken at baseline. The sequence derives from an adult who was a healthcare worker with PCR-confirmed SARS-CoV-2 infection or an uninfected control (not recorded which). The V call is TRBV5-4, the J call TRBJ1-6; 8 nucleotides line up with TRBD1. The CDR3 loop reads CASSSNRGKNSPLHF. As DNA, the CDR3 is TGTGCCAGCAGCAGCAACAGGGGGAAAAATTCACCCCTCCACTTT.